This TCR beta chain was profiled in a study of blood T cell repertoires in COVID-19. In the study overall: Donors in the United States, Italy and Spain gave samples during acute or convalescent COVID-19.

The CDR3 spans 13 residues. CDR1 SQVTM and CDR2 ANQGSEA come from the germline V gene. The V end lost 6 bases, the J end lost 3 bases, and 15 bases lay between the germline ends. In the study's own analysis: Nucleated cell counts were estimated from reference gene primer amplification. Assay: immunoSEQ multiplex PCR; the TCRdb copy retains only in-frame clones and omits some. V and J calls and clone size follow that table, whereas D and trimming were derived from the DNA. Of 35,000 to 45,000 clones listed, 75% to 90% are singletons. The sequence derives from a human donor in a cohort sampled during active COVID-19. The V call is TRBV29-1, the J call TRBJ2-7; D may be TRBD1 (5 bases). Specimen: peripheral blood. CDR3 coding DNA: TGCAGCGTCCGAGACAGTCGCGGCTACGAGCAGTACTTC. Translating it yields CSVRDSRGYEQYF.